The next 28 T cell receptor beta chains were all read from a single sample in a study of OX40 agonist ivuxolimab in advanced cancers. The repertoire was sequenced with immunoSEQ multiplex PCR; TCRdb's copy has only in-frame clones and lacks some. The data show around 77,000 clones, 65% to 90% seen once. Sequencing used CD4+ or CD8+ T cells sorted from blood, obtained in a trial of the OX40 agonist ivuxolimab. The receptors derive from an adult with an advanced solid tumor such as melanoma, head and neck, liver or kidney cancer.

The gene calls are TRBV25-1 and TRBJ1-5; D unclear. This CDR3 has 17 residues. Germline values: CDR1 MGHDK, CDR2 SYGVNS. Trimming shortened V by 3 bases and J by 4 bases, and 19 bases separated the two germline ends. This CDR3 is CASSEPGVDWGNQPQHF. The DNA for the CDR3 is TGTGCCAGCAGTGAGCCGGGAGTAGATTGGGGAAATCAGCCCCAGCATTTT.

The V call is TRBV12-5, the J call TRBJ1-6; no firm D call. From germline, CDR1 is LGHNT and CDR2 FRNRAP. Trimming shortened V by 8 bases and J by 8 bases, and 13 bases separated the two germline ends. The CDR3 extends over 13 amino acids. CDR3 protein: CASNSGQDSPLHF. CDR3 DNA: TGTGCTAGTAATAGCGGGCAAGATTCACCCCTCCACTTT.

V usage is TRBV2 and J usage is TRBJ1-2, with D perhaps matching TRBD1 (5 bases). Germline V lookup: CDR1 SNHLY, CDR2 FYNNEI. CDR3 length equals 12 residues. Trimming pared 7 bases from V and 4 bases from J, leaving 10 bases between. The CDR3 region is CASTDQGYGYTF. CDR3 DNA sequence: TGTGCCAGCACGGACCAGGGCTATGGCTACACCTTC.

The gene calls are TRBV6-5 and TRBJ1-2; weak D call: TRBD1 (6 bases). The germline V and J ends were trimmed by 5 bases and 4 bases, with 17 bases remaining between them. Germline V lookup: CDR1 MNHEY, CDR2 SVGAGI. The CDR3 length is 15 residues. CDR3 region: CASSGGETVPYGYTF. CDR3 coding DNA: TGTGCCAGCAGTGGGGGCGAAACTGTCCCCTATGGCTACACCTTC.

This chain connects TRBV12-5 to TRBJ2-5; tentatively, D is TRBD1 (6 bases). There are 16 residues in the CDR3. V gave up 5 bases and J gave up 5 bases, with 21 bases separating them. The germline V gene encodes CDR1 LGHNT and CDR2 FRNRAP. The CDR3: CASGVGQFGVGETQYF. The CDR3 nucleotides are TGTGCTAGTGGTGTCGGACAGTTCGGAGTCGGGGAGACCCAGTACTTC.

The chain carries TRBV4-2 and TRBJ1-2; D is undetermined. CDR3 length equals 13 residues. From germline, CDR1 is LGHNA and CDR2 YNFKEQ. V shed 0 bases and J shed 1 base, with 3 bases lying between them. The CDR3 region has the DNA TGTGCCAGCAGCCAAGAGATTAACTATGGCTACACCTTC. Amino acid sequence: CASSQEINYGYTF.

The chain couples TRBV5-6 to TRBJ2-5; D is possibly TRBD1 (5 bases). The ends were cut back, 1 base at V and 4 bases at J, with 8 bases in the middle. The CDR3 is 13 residues long. Germline CDR1 is SGHDT and CDR2 is YYEEEE. The CDR3 here is CASSLLGVETQYF. In DNA form, the CDR3 reads TGTGCCAGCAGCTTGTTAGGGGTAGAGACCCAGTACTTC.

This chain links TRBV7-2 with TRBJ2-7, with TRBD2 identical over 13 bases. Germline V gene sequence: CDR1 SGHTA, CDR2 FQGNSA. This CDR3 contains 15 residues. J lost 2 bases, V lost 3 bases, and 1 base had no gene match. CDR3 in amino acids: CASSFTSGGAYEQYF. The CDR3 DNA follows: TGTGCCAGCAGCTTCACTAGCGGGGGGGCCTACGAGCAGTACTTC.

This chain uses TRBV4-3 with TRBJ2-2; D assignment may be TRBD1 or TRBD2 (5 bases each). The CDR3 has 14 amino acids. V was trimmed by 0 bases and J by 5 bases, leaving 7 bases between them. The V gene's germline CDR1 is LGHNA and CDR2 YSLEER. The CDR3 nucleotides are TGCGCCAGCAGCCAAGAGAGGGGAACCGGGGAGCTGTTTTTT. Translating it yields CASSQERGTGELFF.

This clone was picked up one time. The V and J genes are TRBV7-9 and TRBJ1-2; the match to TRBD1 covers 12 bases. Germline CDR1 reads SEHNR; CDR2 reads FQNEAQ (reference sequence). The CDR3 has 14 amino acids. V was pared by 5 bases and J by 6 bases, with 4 bases of the junction left unmatched. The CDR3: CASSPGQGADGYTF. The CDR3 bases are TGTGCCAGCAGCCCGGGACAGGGGGCGGATGGCTACACCTTC.

The chain joins TRBV30 to TRBJ1-2; 7 nucleotides align to TRBD1. Germline-derived CDR1 and CDR2 are GTSNPN and SVGIG (reference sequence). The CDR3 spans 14 residues. J gave up 5 bases and V 2 bases, and 8 bases lay outside the gene matches. DNA for the CDR3: TGTGCCTGGAGTATACAGGGGCAAAAGTATGGCTACACCTTC. Amino acids: CAWSIQGQKYGYTF.

The chain carries TRBV9 and TRBJ1-2; TRBD1 is a possible D gene (5 bases). Germline V lookup: CDR1 SGDLS, CDR2 YYNGEE. The CDR3 covers 12 residues. V lost 2 bases, J lost 8 bases, and 10 bases lay in between. DNA for the CDR3: TGTGCCAGCAGCGTGGGGCAGCTGGGCTACACCTTC. Residues: CASSVGQLGYTF.

The chain combines TRBV4-3 with TRBJ2-7; tentatively, D is TRBD1 (5 bases). Per the germline V gene, CDR1 is LGHNA and CDR2 is YSLEER. This CDR3 is built from 14 residues. The V end was cut by 1 base, the J end by 3 bases, with 10 bases between. CDR3 region: CASSQVLGHYEQYF. CDR3 nucleotide sequence: TGCGCCAGCAGCCAAGTCCTGGGGCACTACGAGCAGTACTTC.

This clone has a handful of counts. A read error may produce the germline difference seen at one junction end. This rearrangement joins TRBV18 to TRBJ1-6; D uncertain. The CDR3 is made up of 14 amino acids. Germline loops: CDR1 KGHSH, CDR2 LQKENI. This chain's CDR3 is CATSPIGEGSPLHF. CDR3 DNA: TGTGCCACCTCACCAATCGGGGAAGGTTCACCCCTCCACTTT.

The chain is built from TRBV4-1 and TRBJ1-5, with TRBD1 matching 9 bases. Germline V gene lookup returns CDR1 MGHRA and CDR2 YSYEKL. The CDR3 spans 16 residues. Losses at the gene ends were 0 bases for V and 6 bases for J; bases not matched to a gene: 6. The CDR3 protein is CASSQEDRGGSQPQHF. The CDR3 nucleotides are TGCGCCAGCAGCCAAGAGGACAGGGGCGGGAGTCAGCCCCAGCATTTT.

The chain recombines TRBV15 with TRBJ2-7; 8 bases agree with TRBD1. The CDR3 extends over 15 amino acids. Germline CDR1 and CDR2: LNHNV and YYDKDF (reference sequence). V lost 5 bases, J lost 2 bases, and 8 bases stayed unmatched. The chain's CDR3 is CATSPGGSRAYEQYF. The CDR3 bases are TGTGCCACCAGCCCAGGGGGCAGTCGGGCCTACGAGCAGTACTTC.

The CDR3 nucleotides are TGTGCCAGCAGCTTAGCGTTCGGGGCCGGGGTTGGTGGCTACACCTTC. As protein: CASSLAFGAGVGGYTF. V usage is TRBV7-2 and J usage is TRBJ1-2, with TRBD1 as a possible D gene (5 bases). The CDR3 totals 16 residues. Germline V gene data show CDR1 as SGHTA and CDR2 as FQGNSA. Trimming stripped 0 bases from V and 7 bases from J, with 18 bases between.

The chain is built from TRBV7-9 and TRBJ1-2, with TRBD1 as a possible D gene (5 bases). This CDR3 is built from 15 residues. Germline assignment: CDR1 SEHNR and CDR2 FQNEAQ (reference sequence). Trimming stripped 5 bases from V and 2 bases from J, with 15 bases between. In nucleotides, the CDR3 is TGTGCCAGCAGCCCCCTCGGGAGGGGCAACTATGGCTACACCTTC. It specifies CASSPLGRGNYGYTF. Together with reference TRBV7-9 and TRBJ1-2, the CDR3 gives the full variable domain: DTGVSQNPRHKITKRGQNVTFRCDPISEHNRLYWYRQTLGQGPEFLTYFQNEAQLEKSRLLSDRFSAERPKGSFSTLEIQRTEQGDSAMYLCASSPLGRGNYGYTFGSGTRLTVV.

This chain uses TRBV6-1 with TRBJ1-1; no clear D. Germline lookup yields CDR1 MNHNS and CDR2 SASEGT. The V gene lost 6 bases and the J gene lost 1 base, with 9 bases spanning the gap. The CDR3 loop spans 13 amino acids. The CDR3 nucleotides read TGTGCCAGCAGGATGGACCCGAACACTGAAGCTTTCTTT. Translating it yields CASRMDPNTEAFF.

V is TRBV6-6 and J is TRBJ2-2; the D is unclear. This CDR3 region has 15 residues. The germline V gene has CDR1 MNHNY and CDR2 SVGAGI (reference sequence). Trimming took 6 bases from V and 0 from J, leaving 11 bases between them. CDR3 sequence: CASSRSTPNTGELFF. Written as DNA, the CDR3 is TGTGCCAGCAGCAGATCCACCCCGAACACCGGGGAGCTGTTTTTT.

This rearrangement joins TRBV9 to TRBJ1-6, with D perhaps matching TRBD1 (5 bases). V was cut by 3 bases and J by 8 bases, with 15 bases left in between. This CDR3 contains 15 residues. Per germline, CDR1 SGDLS and CDR2 YYNGEE. The CDR3 DNA reads as TGTGCCAGCAGCGCCCAGGGAAAAGGAGATTCACCCCTCCACTTT. Protein: CASSAQGKGDSPLHF.

The rearrangement links TRBV27 to TRBJ1-2; unclear D gene. Germline assignment: CDR1 MNHEY and CDR2 SMNVEV (reference sequence). Deletions cut 7 bases from V and 0 bases from J, with 9 bases between. The CDR3 is 13 amino acids. In DNA form, the CDR3 reads TGTGCCAGCACCCCCAGGCCTAACTATGGCTACACCTTC. Translating gives CASTPRPNYGYTF.

The J gene is TRBJ1-5, the V gene TRBV29-1; D unclear. The CDR3 has 13 amino acids. V was trimmed by 4 bases and J by 3 bases, leaving 10 bases between them. Germline V CDR1 and CDR2: SQVTM, ANQGSEA. The CDR3 protein is CSVVGQSNQPQHF. In DNA, the CDR3 is TGCAGCGTTGTAGGGCAGTCCAATCAGCCCCAGCATTTT.

The rearrangement joins TRBV14 to TRBJ1-6, with D hard to call. The V end lost 3 bases, the J end lost 4 bases, and 10 bases lay between the germline ends. The CDR3 spans 15 residues. In germline, CDR1 is SGHDN, CDR2 FVKESK. CDR3 nucleotide sequence: TGTGCCAGCAGCCATGCGCAGACGTATAATTCACCCCTCCACTTT. Translated: CASSHAQTYNSPLHF.

The V gene is TRBV10-3, the J gene TRBJ2-5, with 9 positions matching TRBD1. This CDR3 region has 19 residues. V lost 3 bases and J lost 5; bases outside the gene matches: 19. Germline CDR1 and CDR2: ENHRY and SYGVKD. CDR3 loop: CAISDILDRGRRARETQYF. The DNA of the CDR3 is TGTGCCATCAGTGACATCCTGGACAGGGGCCGTAGGGCCAGGGAGACCCAGTACTTC.

CDR3 in amino acids: CASSTDRGHYEQYF. The CDR3, as DNA: TGTGCCAGCAGTACCGACAGGGGTCACTACGAGCAGTACTTC. This sequence joins TRBV2 and TRBJ2-7; 8 bases are shared with TRBD1. The germline V gene has CDR1 SNHLY and CDR2 FYNNEI. Unmatched junction bases numbered 6, after V lost 5 bases and J lost 3 bases. The CDR3 length is 14 residues.

V and J are TRBV7-2 and TRBJ2-5, with TRBD2 identical over 8 bases. CDR1 and CDR2 from the germline V gene are SGHTA and FQGNSA. The length of the CDR3 is 14 residues. Unmatched junction bases numbered 6, after V lost 4 bases and J lost 5 bases. CDR3 DNA: TGTGCCAGCAGCTCCGGGGGGGCCCGGGAGACCCAGTACTTC. Translation: CASSSGGARETQYF. The full variable domain, in which reference TRBV7-2 and TRBJ2-5 provide the parts outside the CDR3, is GAGVSQSPSNKVTEKGKDVELRCDPISGHTALYWYRQSLGQGLEFLIYFQGNSAPDKSGLPSDRFSAERTGGSVSTLTIQRTQQEDSAVYLCASSSGGARETQYFGPGTRLLVL.

CDR3 sequence (DNA): TGTGCCTGGAGGCCGGGCTCTCCCTGGGACACTGAAGCTTTCTTT. This translates into CAWRPGSPWDTEAFF. The chain combines TRBV30 with TRBJ1-1; D not certain. V lost 3 bases to trimming and J lost 3 bases, with 17 bases between them. The CDR3 is made up of 15 amino acids. Germline assignment: CDR1 GTSNPN and CDR2 SVGIG (reference sequence).